One and the same sample provided the 19 T cell receptor beta chains below, sequenced in a study of blood T cell repertoires in COVID-19. Assay: immunoSEQ multiplex PCR; the TCRdb copy retains only in-frame clones and omits some. The sample shows tens of thousands of clones, 82% of them seen only once. The source material was peripheral blood. The source of these receptors is a woman aged 60-75 years with acute or convalescent COVID-19.

V is TRBV14 and J is TRBJ1-1, with unresolved D. This CDR3 is built from 15 residues. Germline V gene lookup returns CDR1 SGHDN and CDR2 FVKESK. V lost 1 base and J 1 base, leaving 10 bases between the germline ends. The CDR3 DNA follows: TGTGCCAGCAGCCAAGGTCCGGGGTGGAACACTGAAGCTTTCTTT. Its protein is CASSQGPGWNTEAFF.

J is TRBJ1-2 and V is TRBV28; TRBD1 aligns across 9 bases. Trimming removed 4 bases from V and 4 bases from J; junction bases left unmatched: 10. This CDR3 contains 16 residues. Germline CDR1 and CDR2: MDHEN and SYDVKM. The CDR3 DNA reads as TGTGCCAGCAGTTCGGACAGGGGCTTTTGGTTCTATGGCTACACCTTC. Its translation is CASSSDRGFWFYGYTF.

This chain uses TRBV30 with TRBJ1-6, with a possible D match to TRBD1 (6 bases). There are 12 residues in the CDR3. V was clipped by 4 bases and J by 10 bases, with 11 bases between them. The germline CDR1 and CDR2 sequences are GTSNPN and SVGIG (reference sequence). This CDR3 is CAWMRTESPLHF. DNA of the CDR3: TGTGCCTGGATGAGGACAGAATCACCCCTCCACTTT.

The gene calls are TRBV9 and TRBJ1-2; 8 nucleotides agree with TRBD1. Germline values: CDR1 SGDLS, CDR2 YYNGEE. The junction had 6 bases not matched to a gene; V was cut back by 1 base and J by 4 bases. The CDR3 consists of 15 residues. CDR3 bases: TGTGCCAGCAGCGTAATGGGGACAGGTTCCTATGGCTACACCTTC. Amino acid sequence: CASSVMGTGSYGYTF.

This chain links TRBV6-6 with TRBJ2-5; perhaps TRBD2 as D (6 bases). Germline V gene data show CDR1 as MNHNY and CDR2 as SVGAGI (reference sequence). The CDR3 sequence is 14 residues long. Trimming removed 3 bases from V and 7 bases from J, with 15 bases in between. The CDR3: CASSYNRGSGTQYF. As DNA, the CDR3 is TGTGCCAGCAGTTATAATCGGGGGTCGGGGACCCAGTACTTC.

The rearrangement joins TRBV29-1 to TRBJ1-1, with D possibly TRBD1 on 5 matching bases. The CDR3 consists of 14 residues. Germline V CDR1 and CDR2: SQVTM, ANQGSEA. The V gene lost 3 bases and the J gene lost 3 bases, with 14 bases spanning the gap. Here the CDR3 DNA reads TGCAGCGTTGAGTCGACAGCATTTTACACTGAAGCTTTCTTT. It yields the protein CSVESTAFYTEAFF. Combining the CDR3 with reference TRBV29-1 and TRBJ1-1 gives the whole variable domain SAVISQKPSRDICQRGTSLTIQCQVDSQVTMMFWYRQQPGQSLTLIATANQGSEATYESGFVIDKFPISRPNLTFSTLTVSNMSPEDSSIYLCSVESTAFYTEAFFGQGTRLTVV.

A single count supports this clone. This rearrangement joins TRBV28 to TRBJ2-1; 7 bases are shared with TRBD2. The CDR3 consists of 15 residues. CDR1 MDHEN and CDR2 SYDVKM come from the germline V gene. Trimming cost V 6 bases and J 1 base; bases outside gene matches: 6. The chain's CDR3 is CASSSSGTSYNEQFF. In DNA, the CDR3 is TGTGCCAGCAGCTCCAGCGGGACTTCCTACAATGAGCAGTTCTTC.

The chain carries TRBV4-1 and TRBJ2-1, with D perhaps matching TRBD2 (6 bases). The CDR3 loop spans 15 amino acids. Trimming removed 4 bases from V and 6 bases from J, with 16 bases in between. Looked up from germline, CDR1 is MGHRA and CDR2 is YSYEKL. Here the CDR3 DNA reads TGCGCCAGCAGCCTGGAACCCGGGAGCGTCAATGAGCAGTTCTTC. Protein sequence: CASSLEPGSVNEQFF.

The chain uses TRBV7-8 and TRBJ1-1; unclear D gene. Trimming took 5 bases from V and 4 from J, leaving 8 bases between them. Looked up from germline, CDR1 is SGHVS and CDR2 is FQNEAQ. The CDR3 consists of 12 residues. The CDR3 DNA follows: TGTGCCAGCAGCCTAATAGTCACTGAAGCTTTCTTT. Encoded protein: CASSLIVTEAFF.

The chain carries TRBV18 and TRBJ2-7; possibly TRBD1 for D (6 bases). The V gene's germline CDR1 is KGHSH and CDR2 LQKENI. This CDR3 has 16 residues. V was cut by 1 base and J by 0 bases, with 13 bases left in between. Here the CDR3 DNA reads TGTGCCAGCTCACCACTGGTCGGGACACACTCCTACGAGCAGTACTTC. It encodes CASSPLVGTHSYEQYF.

The rearrangement joins TRBV9 to TRBJ1-2, with unresolved D. This CDR3 is built from 15 residues. Trimming cost V 0 bases and J 5 bases, with 14 bases left between them. Per germline, CDR1 SGDLS and CDR2 YYNGEE. The CDR3 nucleotides read TGTGCCAGCAGCGTAGAAGCTAGTGGCCGGTATGGCTACACCTTC. This encodes CASSVEASGRYGYTF.

The chain is built from TRBV5-1 and TRBJ1-1; 12 positions match TRBD1. Germline assignment: CDR1 SGHRS and CDR2 YFSETQ. The CDR3 consists of 15 residues. The junction had 6 bases not matched to a gene; V was cut back by 3 bases and J by 6 bases. DNA for the CDR3: TGCGCCAGCAGCTCCTCCGGGACAGGGGGCCCTGAAGCTTTCTTT. This sequence encodes CASSSSGTGGPEAFF.

The chain has TRBV19 and TRBJ2-7; 8 bases line up with TRBD1. The germline V gene encodes CDR1 LNHDA and CDR2 SQIVND (reference sequence). The CDR3 is 14 residues long. V lost 5 bases and J lost 2; bases outside the gene matches: 5. For the CDR3, the DNA is TGTGCCAGTAGTTCGACAGGGGTCCCCTACGAGCAGTACTTC. Translation gives CASSSTGVPYEQYF.

This chain links TRBV5-1 with TRBJ2-5; D may be TRBD1 (6 bases). Trimming cost V 5 bases and J 5 bases, with 16 bases left between them. Germline CDR1 SGHRS, CDR2 YFSETQ. The CDR3 extends over 14 amino acids. The CDR3 DNA is TGCGCCAGCAGACTCGGACAGCCGGGGGAGACCCAGTACTTC. Protein product: CASRLGQPGETQYF.

The chain has TRBV11-1 and TRBJ1-1; unclear D gene. The length of the CDR3 is 16 residues. Germline values: CDR1 SGHAT, CDR2 FQDESV (reference sequence). Trimming took 5 bases from V and 2 from J, leaving 18 bases between them. CDR3: CASSPRSNRANTEAFF. CDR3 bases: TGTGCCAGCAGCCCCAGATCAAACAGAGCAAACACTGAAGCTTTCTTT.

This sequence joins TRBV2 and TRBJ2-1; no definite D call. The CDR3 contains 15 residues. The V end lost 4 bases, the J end lost 10 bases, and 20 bases lay between the germline ends. CDR1 is SNHLY and CDR2 is FYNNEI in the germline V gene. The CDR3 protein is CASSAYVPGFGEQFF. The CDR3 DNA follows: TGTGCCAGCAGTGCTTACGTCCCGGGTTTCGGGGAGCAGTTCTTC.

CDR3 amino acids: CASSISRPSYNEQFF. The CDR3 DNA reads as TGTGCCAGTAGTATCTCCCGTCCCTCCTACAATGAGCAGTTCTTC. The V and J genes are TRBV19 and TRBJ2-1; no clear D gene. Looked up from germline, CDR1 is LNHDA and CDR2 is SQIVND (reference sequence). The CDR3 is 15 amino acids. V lost 3 bases and J 0 bases, leaving 9 bases between the germline ends.

The CDR3 DNA sequence: TGTGCCAGCAGCCTTGACAGGGTTGGGGGATTAAGTCAGCCCCAGCATTTT. Its protein product is CASSLDRVGGLSQPQHF. This chain connects TRBV5-8 to TRBJ1-5; 7 bases are shared with TRBD1. Trimming removed 4 bases from V and 6 bases from J; junction bases left unmatched: 16. Germline values: CDR1 SGHTS, CDR2 YDEGEE. The CDR3 contains 17 residues.

The chain is built from TRBV24-1 and TRBJ1-2; no definite D call. Germline V gene sequence: CDR1 KGHDR, CDR2 SFDVKD. The length of the CDR3 is 14 residues. V was shortened by 4 bases and J by 2 bases, with 10 bases between the two germline ends. The CDR3, as DNA: TGTGCCACCAGTGACGACAACCTAAACTATGGCTACACCTTC. It translates to CATSDDNLNYGYTF.